This record looks at one T cell receptor beta chain sequence and its context. Its specificity is unknown. 60 Vbeta and 13 Jbeta primers were used in PCR. The repertoire was sequenced with immunoSEQ multiplex PCR; TCRdb's copy has only in-frame clones and lacks some. The sample lists about 150,000 clones, about 66% occurring once. The sample originates from a study of cytomegalovirus exposure and HLA in healthy donors. Study-level results: According to an earlier analysis, most TCR beta V segments yielded productive rearrangements about 87% or about 30% of the time. Most subjects had HLA-A and HLA-B alleles reportedly predicted accurately by TCR beta sequences.

CDR1 is SGHDT, CDR2 YYEEEE, per germline. V dropped 3 bases and J dropped 0 bases, with 14 bases sitting between them. The CDR3 has 16 amino acids. The rearrangement joins TRBV5-6 to TRBJ2-3; no definite D call. Sequencing input: PBMCs. This receptor was identified in a male donor in good health and CMV-seronegative. In DNA form, the CDR3 reads TGTGCCAGCAGCTCCGACTTGTCTACTAGCACAGATACGCAGTATTTT. Translated: CASSSDLSTSTDTQYF.